This T cell receptor beta chain was identified in a study of blood T cell repertoires in COVID-19. On the study more broadly: Material from acute and convalescent COVID-19 was sourced from the United States, Italy and Spain. PBMCs, B-cell-depleted T cells, or T cells provided the cDNA or gDNA that made up the material.

Trimming cost V 1 base and J 2 bases, with 11 bases left between them. The length of the CDR3 is 15 residues. Per the germline V gene, CDR1 is LGHDT and CDR2 is YNNKEL (reference sequence). Original handling: Reference gene primers were amplified, and this amplification served to estimate nucleated cell counts. Using immunoSEQ multiplex PCR, the repertoire was profiled, and TCRdb retains in-frame clones only, with some absent. V, J and clone size derive from that table, while D and trimming were established from the DNA sequence. The sample lists around 190,000 clones, about 90% occurring once. Sequenced: peripheral blood. This TCR derives from a man between 18 and 29 years old with active or convalescent COVID-19. This chain links TRBV3-1 (or the pseudogene TRBV3-2) with TRBJ2-5; D gene ambiguous. CDR3 region: CASSQAPAGQETQYF. Written as DNA, the CDR3 is TGTGCCAGCAGCCAAGCTCCAGCAGGACAAGAGACCCAGTACTTC.